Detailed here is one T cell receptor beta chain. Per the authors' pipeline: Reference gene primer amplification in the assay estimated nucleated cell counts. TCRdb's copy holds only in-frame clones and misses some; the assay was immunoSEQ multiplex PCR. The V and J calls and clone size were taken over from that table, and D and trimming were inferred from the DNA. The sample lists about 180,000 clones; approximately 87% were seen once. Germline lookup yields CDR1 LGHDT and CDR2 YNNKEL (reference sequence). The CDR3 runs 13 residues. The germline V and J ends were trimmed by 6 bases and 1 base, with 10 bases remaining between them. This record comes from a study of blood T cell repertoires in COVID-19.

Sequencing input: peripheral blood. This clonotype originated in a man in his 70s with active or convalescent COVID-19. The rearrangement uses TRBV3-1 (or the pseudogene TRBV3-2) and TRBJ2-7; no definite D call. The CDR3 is CASSLQESYEQYF. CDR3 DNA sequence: TGTGCCAGCAGTCTCCAAGAGTCCTACGAGCAGTACTTC.